These 2 T cell receptor beta chains were sequenced from one sample in a study of shared clonotypes between healthy human individuals. Libraries were prepared by immunoSEQ multiplex PCR; TCRdb keeps only in-frame clonotypes and omits some of them. The repertoire has under 850,000 clones, roughly two thirds of them found once; the top ten carry approximately 1.8%. The sample consisted of memory CD4+ T cells sorted from blood. As for subset: CD45RA-negative fraction. The origin of the receptors is a woman in her 30s in good health.

To note about this clone: Additional DNA sequences in this sample encode the identical CDR3. The chain couples TRBV28 to TRBJ2-3; D remains ambiguous. Trimming took off 6 bases at V and 0 bases at J, with 10 bases between the two ends. The CDR3 is 14 amino acids. Per the germline V gene, CDR1 is MDHEN and CDR2 is SYDVKM. The CDR3 loop reads CASRQPSSTDTQYF. The CDR3 coding sequence is TGTGCCAGCAGACAACCCAGCAGCACAGATACGCAGTATTTT.

This rearrangement joins TRBV7-3 to TRBJ2-1; 9 bases are shared with TRBD2. CDR3 length: 13 residues. Germline loops: CDR1 SGHTA, CDR2 FQGTGA. V shed 4 bases, J shed 15 bases, and the junction held 10 bases outside the gene matches. The CDR3 sequence: CASSSQDSSGMFF. The CDR3, as DNA: TGTGCCAGCAGCTCCCAGGATTCTAGCGGGATGTTCTTC.